The clone carrying this TCR beta chain occurred a few times. These data are taken from a study of blood T cell repertoires in COVID-19. TCRdb's copy holds only in-frame clones and misses some; the assay was immunoSEQ multiplex PCR. Seen here are about 120,000 clones, roughly 89% observed once, and the top ten hold 3% to 4.5%. The germline V gene encodes CDR1 LGHNA and CDR2 YNFKEQ. Trimming took off 0 bases at V and 2 bases at J, with 8 bases between the two ends. The CDR3 is 16 amino acids. Sequencing was done on a sample of PBMCs or T cells enriched from blood (not recorded which). This clonotype was sampled from a woman in her twenties or thirties who had recovered from COVID-19. The V and J genes are TRBV4-2 and TRBJ2-6; D possibly corresponds to TRBD1 (6 bases). CDR3 nucleotides: TGTGCCAGCAGCCAAGATAAGGGGGCTGGGGCCAACGTCCTGACTTTC. Translating it yields CASSQDKGAGANVLTF.